The entry below gives a single TCR beta chain sequence along with its context. What it recognizes is unknown. The CDR3 consists of 14 residues. V was pared by 1 base and J by 2 bases, with 8 bases between. Germline assignment: CDR1 SGHTA and CDR2 FQGNSA. The sample comes from a study of T cell responses to AZD1222 COVID-19 vaccine. Study results and limitations: Donor demographics were predominantly white British with a female majority; clonal diversity may be underestimated. CD4 TCRs covered the whole spike, strongest at regions 160-218 and 743-854.

Sequencing used immunoSEQ multiplex PCR; TCRdb keeps in-frame clones, though not all of them. The table shows more than 50,000 clones, with approximately 80% occurring only once. The rearrangement uses TRBV7-2 and TRBJ1-1; D is ambiguous. The sample was peripheral blood, taken on day 0 of AZD1222 vaccination. The origin of this receptor is an adult in good health. The DNA of the CDR3 is TGTGCCAGCAGCTTAGTTCTAGCCAACACTGAAGCTTTCTTT. Translated, it gives CASSLVLANTEAFF.